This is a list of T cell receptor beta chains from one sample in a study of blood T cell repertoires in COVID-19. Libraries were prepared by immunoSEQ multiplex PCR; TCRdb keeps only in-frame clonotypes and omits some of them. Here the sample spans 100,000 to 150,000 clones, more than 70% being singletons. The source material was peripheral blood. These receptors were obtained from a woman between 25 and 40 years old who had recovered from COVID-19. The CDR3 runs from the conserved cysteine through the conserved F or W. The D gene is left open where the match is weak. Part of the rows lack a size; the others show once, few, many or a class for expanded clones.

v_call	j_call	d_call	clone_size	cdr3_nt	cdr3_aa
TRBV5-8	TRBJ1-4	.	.	TGTGCCAGCAGCCTTGAGGGTTATAATGAAAAACTGTTTTTT	CASSLEGYNEKLFF
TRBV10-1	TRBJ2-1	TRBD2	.	TGCGCCAGCAGCCCCGGGACTAGCGGGTTAGTGGAGCAGTTCTTC	CASSPGTSGLVEQFF
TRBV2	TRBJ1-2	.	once	TGTGCCAGCAGTAGGGAGGGGGGCTATGGCTACACCTTC	CASSREGGYGYTF
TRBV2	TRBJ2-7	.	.	TGTGCCAGCAGTGCGGACATTTCCGAGCAGTACTTC	CASSADISEQYF
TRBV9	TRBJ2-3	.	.	TGTGCCAGCAGCGTATTCCTCCGGACAGATACGCAGTATTTT	CASSVFLRTDTQYF
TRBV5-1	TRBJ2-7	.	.	TGCGCCAGCAGTCTCACGCTAAGCGAGCAGTACTTC	CASSLTLSEQYF
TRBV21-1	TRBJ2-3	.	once	TGTGCCAGCAGCAAGCTCGGGAGGGATACGCAGTATTTT	CASSKLGRDTQYF
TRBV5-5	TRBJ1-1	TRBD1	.	TGTGCCAGCAGCTTGGCTTTGGTGTCAGGGGGCAACACTGAAGCTTTCTTT	CASSLALVSGGNTEAFF
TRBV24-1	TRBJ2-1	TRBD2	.	TGTGCCACCAGTGAGCCGGGACTAGTTTCCAATGAGCAGTTCTTC	CATSEPGLVSNEQFF
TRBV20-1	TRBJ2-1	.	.	TGCAGTGCTAGTCGAGGTCCCAGCAATGAGCAGTTCTTC	CSASRGPSNEQFF
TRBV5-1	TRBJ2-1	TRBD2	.	TGCGCCAGCACCAGCACCTCTCAGCGGGAGTATTACAATGAGCAGTTCTTC	CASTSTSQREYYNEQFF
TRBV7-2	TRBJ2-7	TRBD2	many	TGTGCCAGCAGCCCAGGGACTAGCGGGCCCTCCTACGAGCAGTACTTC	CASSPGTSGPSYEQYF
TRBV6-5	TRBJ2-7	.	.	TGTGCCAGCAGTAGAGCAGGGGCGGAGAACGAGCAGTACTTC	CASSRAGAENEQYF
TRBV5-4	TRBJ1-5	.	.	TGTGCCAGCAGCTTCGGGAACAATCAGCCCCAGCATTTT	CASSFGNNQPQHF
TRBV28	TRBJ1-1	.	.	TGTGCCAGCAGTCGGGGGGACAACCTGAACACTGAAGCTTTCTTT	CASSRGDNLNTEAFF
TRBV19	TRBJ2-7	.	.	TGTGCCAGTAAAGCAGGGGGGCAGTCCAGCTACGAGCAGTACTTC	CASKAGGQSSYEQYF
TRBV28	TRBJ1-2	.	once	TGTGCCAGCAGCGAAGAGGGTTCCGCTAACTATGGCTACACCTTC	CASSEEGSANYGYTF
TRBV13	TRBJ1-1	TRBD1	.	TGTGCCAGCAGCTTACTGGGACAGGGGACGGTCGACACTGAAGCTTTCTTT	CASSLLGQGTVDTEAFF
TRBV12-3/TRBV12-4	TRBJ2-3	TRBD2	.	TGTGCCAGCAAGCGGGGAAGCACAGATACGCAGTATTTT	CASKRGSTDTQYF
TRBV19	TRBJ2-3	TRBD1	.	TGTGCCAGTAGACGAAGGGGAACTGGGACAGGGTACACAGATACGCAGTATTTT	CASRRRGTGTGYTDTQYF
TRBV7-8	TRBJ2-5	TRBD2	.	TGTGCCAGCAGCCTGAGCGGGGGGGTACAAGAGACCCAGTACTTC	CASSLSGGVQETQYF
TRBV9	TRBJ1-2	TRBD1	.	TGTGCCAGCAGCGTCGGGACAGGGACGGGCGGCTACACCTTC	CASSVGTGTGGYTF
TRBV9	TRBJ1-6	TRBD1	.	TGTGCCAGCAGCGTAGGAGACAGGGGGCGGGATTCACCCCTCCACTTT	CASSVGDRGRDSPLHF
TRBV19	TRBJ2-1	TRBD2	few	TGTGCCAGTATGGGCGGGAGGACGTACAATGAGCAGTTCTTC	CASMGGRTYNEQFF
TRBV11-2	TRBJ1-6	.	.	TGTGCCAGCAGCTTCGGCTATAATTCACCCCTCCACTTT	CASSFGYNSPLHF
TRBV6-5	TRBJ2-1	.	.	TGTGCCAGCACCCTCCTCCACATGGGAGACAATGAGCAGTTCTTC	CASTLLHMGDNEQFF
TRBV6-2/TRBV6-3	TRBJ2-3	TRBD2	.	TGTGCCAGCAGTTCGGTCCGTGGCGGGGGGGCCGAAGATACGCAGTATTTT	CASSSVRGGGAEDTQYF
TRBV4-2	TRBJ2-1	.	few	TGTGCCAGCAGCCAAGTGGGGGCTACAATTCGTGAGCAGTTCTTC	CASSQVGATIREQFF
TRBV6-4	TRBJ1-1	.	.	TGTGCCAGCAGAAAGGAGTACCGGGGGGACACTGAAGCTTTCTTT	CASRKEYRGDTEAFF
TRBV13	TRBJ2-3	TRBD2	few	TGTGCCAGCAGCTTTCTTCAGGGATATAGCGGGAGGGAATATACGCAGTATTTT	CASSFLQGYSGREYTQYF
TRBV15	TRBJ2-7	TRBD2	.	TGTGCCACCAGCAGAGATCGTAAACTAGCGGATTCCTACGAGCAGTACTTC	CATSRDRKLADSYEQYF
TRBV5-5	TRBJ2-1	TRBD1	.	TGTGCCAGCAGCTTGGGACGGGACAGGGAATACAATGAGCAGTTCTTC	CASSLGRDREYNEQFF
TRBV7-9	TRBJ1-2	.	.	TGTGCCAGCAGCCCAACCGGGGGGGTTGGTGGCTACACCTTC	CASSPTGGVGGYTF
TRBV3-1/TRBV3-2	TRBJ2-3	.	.	TGTGCCAGCAGCCAAGATCCTCTCGCAGCGCATACGCAGTATTTT	CASSQDPLAAHTQYF
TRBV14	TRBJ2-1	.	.	TGTGCCAGCAGCCAAGGGGGCCCCTACAATGAGCAGTTCTTC	CASSQGGPYNEQFF
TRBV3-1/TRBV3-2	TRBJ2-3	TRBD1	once	TGTGCCAGCAGCCCTCGACAGGGCCGCACAGATACGCAGTATTTT	CASSPRQGRTDTQYF
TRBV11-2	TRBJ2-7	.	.	TGTGCCAGCAGCTTAGAGGATGCTAGCGCCTACGAGCAGTACTTC	CASSLEDASAYEQYF
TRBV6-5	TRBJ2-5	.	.	TGTGCCAGCAGGAGCCGGGACTGGGGGGAGACCCAGTACTTC	CASRSRDWGETQYF
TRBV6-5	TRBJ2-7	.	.	TGTGCCAGCAAAGGGCAGGGTGTCTACGAGCAGTACTTC	CASKGQGVYEQYF
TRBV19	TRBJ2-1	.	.	TGTGCCAGTAGCATCAGGAGGGCCTACAATGAGCAGTTCTTC	CASSIRRAYNEQFF
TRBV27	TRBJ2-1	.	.	TGTGCCAGCAGTTCGACTAGATTGGACGAGCAGTTCTTC	CASSSTRLDEQFF
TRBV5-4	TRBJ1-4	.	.	TGTGCCAGCAGCACAAAACGGGCAACTAATGAAAAACTGTTTTTT	CASSTKRATNEKLFF
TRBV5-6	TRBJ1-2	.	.	TGTGCCAGCAGCTTAATACTCCAGGGGAGTTATGGCTACACCTTC	CASSLILQGSYGYTF